These 24 T cell receptor beta chains originate from one sample sequenced in a study of OX40 agonist ivuxolimab in advanced cancers. Clones were read by immunoSEQ multiplex PCR, and TCRdb kept only the in-frame ones, dropping some. Seen here are over 5,000 clones, 60% to 70% observed once, and the top ten hold 55% to 75%. Sequencing used CD4+ or CD8+ T cells sorted from blood, obtained in a trial of the OX40 agonist ivuxolimab. The receptors were sampled from an adult with an advanced solid tumor such as melanoma, head and neck, liver or kidney cancer.

The chain carries TRBV6-5 and TRBJ1-1; D gene ambiguous. CDR1 and CDR2 from the germline V gene are MNHEY and SVGAGI. Between the trimmed V and J ends, which lost 6 bases and 6 bases, there was a span of 11 bases. CDR3 length: 12 amino acids. CDR3 bases: TGTGCCAGCAGCGGAGACACGGCTGAAGCTTTCTTT. Its translation is CASSGDTAEAFF.

The chain carries TRBV13 and TRBJ2-1, with 8 nucleotides matching TRBD1. Per germline, CDR1 PRHDT and CDR2 FYEKMQ (reference sequence). V was pared by 5 bases and J by 7 bases, with 13 bases of the junction left unmatched. CDR3 length: 16 residues. The CDR3 sequence is CASSTHDRGGINEQFF. In nucleotides, the CDR3 is TGTGCCAGCAGCACCCACGACAGGGGAGGAATTAATGAGCAGTTCTTC.

The chain has TRBV7-9 and TRBJ2-1, with D possibly TRBD1 on 6 matching bases. This CDR3 is built from 13 residues. Germline V gene data show CDR1 as SEHNR and CDR2 as FQNEAQ (reference sequence). Trimming removed 5 bases at V and 7 bases at J, with 12 bases between. CDR3 protein: CASSKSGVNEQFF. The CDR3 DNA is TGTGCCAGCAGCAAGTCAGGGGTAAATGAGCAGTTCTTC. The complete variable domain, with remaining parts taken from reference TRBV7-9 and TRBJ2-1, reads DTGVSQNPRHKITKRGQNVTFRCDPISEHNRLYWYRQTLGQGPEFLTYFQNEAQLEKSRLLSDRFSAERPKGSFSTLEIQRTEQGDSAMYLCASSKSGVNEQFFGPGTRLTVL.

This sequence joins TRBV19 and TRBJ1-5; no reliable D call. This CDR3 comprises 15 residues. CDR1 is LNHDA and CDR2 is SQIVND in the germline V gene (reference sequence). V dropped 7 bases and J dropped 4 bases, with 17 bases sitting between them. CDR3 protein: CASTVGGSQNQPQHF. The CDR3 DNA follows: TGTGCCAGTACAGTGGGAGGCAGCCAAAATCAGCCCCAGCATTTT.

The chain employs TRBV4-3 and TRBJ2-1, with 8 bases matching TRBD2. The CDR3 loop spans 18 amino acids. V dropped 2 bases and J dropped 6; count of bases not matched to a gene: 15. Germline CDR1 LGHNA, CDR2 YSLEER. CDR3 sequence reads: CASSQSALGRGVVNEQFF. DNA for the CDR3: TGCGCCAGCAGCCAATCGGCCTTGGGGCGGGGGGTGGTCAATGAGCAGTTCTTC.

The chain links TRBV7-9 to TRBJ2-7; D possibly matches TRBD1 or TRBD2 (5 bases each). Trimming pared 4 bases from V and 2 bases from J, leaving 12 bases between. The CDR3 sequence is 14 residues long. Germline CDR1 and CDR2: SEHNR and FQNEAQ (reference sequence). CDR3 loop: CASSSPSGPYEQYF. The DNA for the CDR3 is TGTGCCAGCAGCTCACCCTCGGGGCCCTACGAGCAGTACTTC.

The chain uses TRBV5-1 and TRBJ2-1, with unresolved D. From germline, CDR1 is SGHRS and CDR2 YFSETQ. The V end was cut by 0 bases, the J end by 8 bases, with 3 bases between. The CDR3 contains 11 residues. CDR3 bases: TGCGCCAGCAGCTTGGGGTATGAGCAGTTCTTC. Its protein product is CASSLGYEQFF.

The CDR3 coding sequence is TGTGCCAGCAGTTTATCGGCGGGGGGCACCGGGGAGCTGTTTTTT. Translation gives CASSLSAGGTGELFF. This chain links TRBV27 with TRBJ2-2; 8 nucleotides agree with TRBD2. V gave up 0 bases and J gave up 4 bases; unmatched junction bases: 1. The CDR3 is 15 amino acids. The germline V gene encodes CDR1 MNHEY and CDR2 SMNVEV (reference sequence).

The genes are TRBV5-1 and TRBJ2-5; D is undetermined. The V gene's germline CDR1 is SGHRS and CDR2 YFSETQ. The CDR3 sequence is 13 residues long. Trimming took 4 bases from V and 5 from J, leaving 12 bases between them. Written as DNA, the CDR3 is TGCGCCAGCAGCGGGCCTTTAGAGGAGACCCAGTACTTC. Residues: CASSGPLEETQYF.

The chain couples TRBV10-3 to TRBJ1-3; D unclear. CDR3 length: 14 amino acids. The V gene's germline CDR1 is ENHRY and CDR2 SYGVKD. V was cut by 11 bases and J by 0 bases, with 14 bases left in between. The CDR3 DNA follows: TGTGCCGTCCCGGACGGGGACTCTGGAAACACCATATATTTT. Translation gives CAVPDGDSGNTIYF.

This clone was counted a few times. The genes are TRBV6-9 and TRBJ1-1; tentatively, D is TRBD1 (5 bases). Between the trimmed V and J ends, which lost 5 bases and 8 bases, there was a span of 9 bases. This CDR3 spans 11 amino acids. Germline CDR1 is MNHGY and CDR2 is SVAAGI. CDR3 region: CASSPGLEAFF. The CDR3 DNA follows: TGTGCCAGCAGTCCGGGACTAGAAGCTTTCTTT.

V usage is TRBV6-6 and J usage is TRBJ1-1; no definite D call. The V and J ends lost 6 bases and 4 bases respectively, with 12 bases between them. This CDR3 is 13 amino acids long. Looked up from germline, CDR1 is MNHNY and CDR2 is SVGAGI (reference sequence). CDR3 DNA sequence: TGTGCCAGCAGCGTCCCGAGGTCCACTGAAGCTTTCTTT. Its protein is CASSVPRSTEAFF.

This clone showed up many times. V and J are TRBV5-1 and TRBJ1-5, with TRBD1 matching over 7 bases. In germline, CDR1 is SGHRS, CDR2 YFSETQ. The CDR3 extends over 15 amino acids. The trim removed 0 bases at V and 4 bases at J, leaving 4 bases unmatched. CDR3 region: CASSLAGTANQPQHF. CDR3 nucleotides: TGCGCCAGCAGCTTGGCCGGGACAGCGAATCAGCCCCAGCATTTT. Filled out from reference TRBV5-1 and TRBJ1-5, the complete variable domain reads KAGVTQTPRYLIKTRGQQVTLSCSPISGHRSVSWYQQTPGQGLQFLFEYFSETQRNKGNFPGRFSGRQFSNSRSEMNVSTLELGDSALYLCASSLAGTANQPQHFGDGTRLSIL.

The chain joins TRBV11-1 to TRBJ2-7, with D uncertain. Deletions cut 0 bases from V and 6 bases from J, with 6 bases between. The CDR3 contains 12 residues. The germline gives CDR1 SGHAT, CDR2 FQDESV (reference sequence). This chain's CDR3 is CASSLAPSEQYF. CDR3 DNA: TGTGCCAGCAGCTTAGCACCTTCCGAGCAGTACTTC.

This CDR3 is CASSVGQRADTQYF. CDR3 bases: TGTGCCAGCTCAGTGGGCCAACGGGCAGATACGCAGTATTTT. V and J are TRBV2 and TRBJ2-3; D not certain. V lost 8 bases and J lost 4, with 16 bases in between. Germline V CDR1 and CDR2: SNHLY, FYNNEI. The CDR3 contains 14 residues.

The V gene is TRBV4-3, the J gene TRBJ2-1, with 10 bases that match TRBD2. The germline CDR1 and CDR2 sequences are LGHNA and YSLEER. The CDR3 length is 14 residues. J was trimmed by 6 bases and V by 3 bases; bases with no gene match: 2. The CDR3 region is CASSQGLAINEQFF. The CDR3 region has the DNA TGCGCCAGCAGCCAGGGACTAGCGATCAATGAGCAGTTCTTC.

This chain connects TRBV4-3 to TRBJ1-6, with D uncertain. V was clipped by 1 base and J by 0 bases, with 16 bases between them. CDR3 length equals 19 residues. The germline V gene has CDR1 LGHNA and CDR2 YSLEER. The CDR3 region has the DNA TGCGCCAGCAGCCAAGGGTTGGTCAGCCCGGGCTCCTATAATTCACCCCTCCACTTT. Amino acids: CASSQGLVSPGSYNSPLHF.

This clone has a single count. J is TRBJ2-7 and V is TRBV7-9; possible D gene TRBD2, 6 bases. Trimming removed 5 bases from V and 3 bases from J, with 17 bases in between. This CDR3 contains 15 residues. Germline V CDR1 and CDR2: SEHNR, FQNEAQ (reference sequence). In nucleotides, the CDR3 is TGTGCCAGCAGCCCCGGCGAGCGGGTAAGCTACGAGCAGTACTTC. Protein: CASSPGERVSYEQYF.

The gene calls are TRBV11-1 and TRBJ2-7, with D tentatively TRBD1 (6 bases). Trimming left V 2 bases short and J 1 base short, with 9 bases between. The CDR3 totals 14 residues. From germline, CDR1 is SGHAT and CDR2 FQDESV (reference sequence). The chain's CDR3 is CASSLPGQSYEQYF. In DNA, the CDR3 is TGTGCCAGCAGCTTACCCGGACAGTCCTACGAGCAGTACTTC. Looking up the rest from reference TRBV11-1 and TRBJ2-7 gives the full variable domain: EAEVAQSPRYKITEKSQAVAFWCDPISGHATLYWYRQILGQGPELLVQFQDESVVDDSQLPKDRFSAERLKGVDSTLKIQPAELGDSAMYLCASSLPGQSYEQYFGPGTRLTVT.

This clone is large in the sample. The CDR3 DNA follows: TGTGCCAGCAGTTTGGGGATCTTTGGTTCACCCCTCCACTTT. This codes for CASSLGIFGSPLHF. The chain recombines TRBV28 with TRBJ1-6; unclear D gene. V gave up 3 bases and J gave up 9 bases, with 12 bases separating them. Germline loops: CDR1 MDHEN, CDR2 SYDVKM. The CDR3 consists of 14 residues.

This clone occurred a few times. The chain links TRBV7-9 to TRBJ1-1; 7 nucleotides line up with TRBD1. CDR3 size: 14 residues. CDR1 and CDR2 (germline): SEHNR, FQNEAQ (reference sequence). Germline trimming cut 8 bases from V and 10 bases from J; bases unmatched to any gene: 16. CDR3 nucleotide sequence: TGTGCCAGCGGCTCCGGGACAGAGGGGGTCAGAGCTTTCTTT. Its protein product is CASGSGTEGVRAFF. Looking up the rest from reference TRBV7-9 and TRBJ1-1 gives the full variable domain: DTGVSQNPRHKITKRGQNVTFRCDPISEHNRLYWYRQTLGQGPEFLTYFQNEAQLEKSRLLSDRFSAERPKGSFSTLEIQRTEQGDSAMYLCASGSGTEGVRAFFGQGTRLTVV.

The gene calls are TRBV11-1 and TRBJ1-2; D gene uncertain. Trimming left V 2 bases short and J 4 bases short, with 5 bases between. CDR1 and CDR2 (germline): SGHAT, FQDESV (reference sequence). The CDR3 totals 12 residues. CDR3 region: CASSLLAYGYTF. The CDR3 DNA reads as TGTGCCAGCAGCTTATTGGCCTATGGCTACACCTTC.

The chain couples TRBV4-1 to TRBJ1-2; D unclear. CDR1 is MGHRA, CDR2 YSYEKL, per germline. This CDR3 has 13 residues. V was clipped by 3 bases and J by 10 bases, with 15 bases between them. CDR3 bases: TGCGCCAGCAGCCAGGCCTCGGACGGCTTCTACACCTTC. Protein: CASSQASDGFYTF.

V usage is TRBV27 and J usage is TRBJ2-5; D gene unclear. The CDR3 runs 14 residues. The germline V and J ends were trimmed by 4 bases and 7 bases, with 16 bases remaining between them. Germline-derived CDR1 and CDR2 are MNHEY and SMNVEV (reference sequence). The CDR3 DNA reads as TGTGCCAGCAGTTCCCTCGATAGGTACGGGACCCAGTACTTC. Translated: CASSSLDRYGTQYF.